Below, 17 T cell receptor beta chains from the same sample are listed, as sequenced in a study of regulatory and conventional T cells in RAG deficiency (dated by TCRdb to 2016 to 2017). Before genomic DNA was extracted, conventional CD4+ T cells were isolated from blood as CD25-low CD127-high cells. The method was the immunoSEQ multiplex PCR assay. TCRdb stores this immuneACCESS table with in-frame sequences only. Part of the clones is absent; in the studies checked, under half of the shortfall reflects unresolved V genes, and no reason is known for the rest. This sample holds approximately 48,000 clones; around 90% were observed only once. The leading ten clones occupy 0.51% of the sample. These data are also associated with another study on regulatory T cells. Drawing on the second study: For the multiplex PCR, 52 forward TRBV primers and 13 reverse TRBJ primers were used, and amplification bias was corrected with both assay-based and computational methods.

Material: CD4+ effector T cells sorted from blood. The receptor source for this set is a human donor in good health.

This chain joins TRBV9 and TRBJ2-1; D remains unclear. V dropped 4 bases and J dropped 5 bases, with 4 bases sitting between them. This CDR3 region has 11 residues. The germline V gene has CDR1 SGDLS and CDR2 YYNGEE. The CDR3: CASSLNNEQFF. The CDR3 DNA reads TGTGCCAGCAGCCTTAACAATGAGCAGTTCTTC.

V usage is TRBV18 and J usage is TRBJ1-6, with 7 positions matching TRBD1. The germline V gene encodes CDR1 KGHSH and CDR2 LQKENI. J was trimmed by 9 bases and V by 5 bases; bases with no gene match: 10. The CDR3 is 15 amino acids. The CDR3 is CASSTNRGSGSPLHF. The CDR3, as DNA: TGTGCCAGCTCAACAAACAGGGGTTCTGGTTCACCCCTCCACTTT.

The chain is built from TRBV28 and TRBJ1-2, with D tentatively TRBD1 (6 bases). Per germline, CDR1 MDHEN and CDR2 SYDVKM. The germline V and J ends were trimmed by 6 bases and 1 base, with 12 bases remaining between them. The CDR3 runs to 14 residues. In DNA form, the CDR3 reads TGTGCCAGCAGCCCTGGACAGCTTAACTATGGCTACACCTTC. As protein: CASSPGQLNYGYTF.

This sequence joins TRBV5-1 and TRBJ1-1; D remains unclear. The V end was cut by 1 base, the J end by 1 base, with 8 bases between. The V gene's germline CDR1 is SGHRS and CDR2 YFSETQ. The CDR3 loop spans 14 amino acids. CDR3 in DNA: TGCGCCAGCAGCTTGTCTCTGGGGAACACTGAAGCTTTCTTT. Amino acid sequence: CASSLSLGNTEAFF.

The DNA for the CDR3 is TGTGCCAGCAGGGGAGACAGGGAGGGCTACACCTTC. Protein product: CASRGDREGYTF. The chain is built from TRBV7-9 and TRBJ1-2; 7 positions match TRBD1. Trimming took 6 bases from V and 8 from J; bases not matched to a gene: 6. The CDR3 is made up of 12 amino acids. From germline, CDR1 is SEHNR and CDR2 FQNEAQ (reference sequence).

This clone occurred once. This chain connects TRBV28 to TRBJ2-5; TRBD2 matches 7 bases. CDR1 is MDHEN and CDR2 is SYDVKM in the germline V gene. V was pared by 1 base and J by 1 base, with 0 bases of the junction left unmatched. This CDR3 comprises 14 residues. The CDR3 DNA sequence: TGTGCCAGCAGTTTATCGGGGGGCCAAGAGACCCAGTACTTC. This sequence encodes CASSLSGGQETQYF.

CDR3 coding DNA: TGTGCCAGCAGTCCCGTTAGGGGCTCAGACCAGCCCCAGCATTTT. Its translation: CASSPVRGSDQPQHF. The rearrangement joins TRBV6-6 to TRBJ1-5, with TRBD1 as a possible D gene (5 bases). Trimming pared 5 bases from V and 7 bases from J, leaving 18 bases between. Germline V gene sequence: CDR1 MNHNY, CDR2 SVGAGI (reference sequence). This CDR3 contains 15 residues.

Here the CDR3 DNA reads TGTGCCAGTAGTTTTGCTCTTCAGCCCTCAGAGACCCAGTACTTC. Translation gives CASSFALQPSETQYF. J is TRBJ2-5 and V is TRBV19; D uncertain. V gave up 5 bases and J gave up 4 bases, with 17 bases separating them. The CDR3 is 15 amino acids. Germline V gives CDR1 LNHDA, CDR2 SQIVND (reference sequence).

As DNA, the CDR3 is TGTGCCAGCAGCCCCCGGGACAGGGGGTTTTTAGAGCAGTACTTC. It encodes CASSPRDRGFLEQYF. V and J are TRBV5-6 and TRBJ2-7, with 11 bases that match TRBD1. Germline lookup yields CDR1 SGHDT and CDR2 YYEEEE. V dropped 4 bases and J dropped 7; count of bases not matched to a gene: 10. This CDR3 region has 15 residues. The full variable domain, rest sourced from reference TRBV5-6 and TRBJ2-7, is DAGVTQSPTHLIKTRGQQVTLRCSPKSGHDTVSWYQQALGQGPQFIFQYYEEEERQRGNFPDRFSGHQFPNYSSELNVNALLLGDSALYLCASSPRDRGFLEQYFGPGTRLTVT.

The chain uses TRBV6-5 and TRBJ2-7; possibly TRBD2 for D (5 bases). This CDR3 is 12 amino acids long. Germline V gene sequence: CDR1 MNHEY, CDR2 SVGAGI. Deletions cut 2 bases from V and 6 bases from J, with 8 bases between. The CDR3 DNA sequence: TGTGCCAGCAGTTACAACCGGGGCGAGCAGTACTTC. It encodes CASSYNRGEQYF.

This clone was counted a few times. The chain links TRBV7-9 to TRBJ1-6; TRBD1 matches 8 bases. The CDR3 length is 14 residues. Germline lookup yields CDR1 SEHNR and CDR2 FQNEAQ (reference sequence). V lost 4 bases and J lost 8; bases outside the gene matches: 4. The CDR3 DNA is TGTGCCAGCAGCTCGACAGGGGAGGATTCACCCCTCCACTTT. Translation: CASSSTGEDSPLHF.

The chain recombines TRBV18 with TRBJ2-2; the D is unclear. The V gene's germline CDR1 is KGHSH and CDR2 LQKENI. Trimming stripped 2 bases from V and 1 base from J, with 11 bases between. CDR3 length: 16 residues. The CDR3 spells CASSPYAPLNTGELFF. The CDR3 DNA sequence: TGTGCCAGCTCACCATACGCGCCTTTGAACACCGGGGAGCTGTTTTTT.

The V call is TRBV9, the J call TRBJ1-2, with D perhaps matching TRBD1 (5 bases). Trimming left V 2 bases short and J 2 bases short, with 7 bases between. The CDR3 loop spans 13 amino acids. CDR1 and CDR2 from the germline V gene are SGDLS and YYNGEE. This chain's CDR3 is CASSVQGNYGYTF. The CDR3 coding sequence is TGTGCCAGCAGCGTTCAGGGAAACTATGGCTACACCTTC.

The sample holds one count of this clone. V usage is TRBV2 and J usage is TRBJ2-5; the match to TRBD1 covers 7 bases. J lost 3 bases, V lost 7 bases, and 8 bases had no gene match. The germline CDR1 and CDR2 sequences are SNHLY and FYNNEI. This CDR3 contains 14 residues. CDR3 DNA sequence: TGTGCCAGCAAGACAGGGAGACGAGAAGAGACCCAGTACTTC. Its translation: CASKTGRREETQYF. The full variable domain, rest sourced from reference TRBV2 and TRBJ2-5, is EPEVTQTPSHQVTQMGQEVILRCVPISNHLYFYWYRQILGQKVEFLVSFYNNEISEKSEIFDDQFSVERPDGSNFTLKIRSTKLEDSAMYFCASKTGRREETQYFGPGTRLLVL.

This clone was detected only once. The V and J genes are TRBV7-9 and TRBJ2-7, with TRBD1 matching 7 bases. The CDR3 sequence is 14 residues long. Losses at the gene ends were 5 bases for V and 4 bases for J; bases not matched to a gene: 8. Looked up from germline, CDR1 is SEHNR and CDR2 is FQNEAQ (reference sequence). CDR3: CASSRAIQGYEQYF. CDR3 nucleotides: TGTGCCAGCAGCCGCGCCATACAGGGGTACGAGCAGTACTTC. The variable domain in full, completed from reference TRBV7-9 and TRBJ2-7, reads DTGVSQNPRHKITKRGQNVTFRCDPISEHNRLYWYRQTLGQGPEFLTYFQNEAQLEKSRLLSDRFSAERPKGSFSTLEIQRTEQGDSAMYLCASSRAIQGYEQYFGPGTRLTVT.

The gene calls are TRBV18 and TRBJ2-1; 7 nucleotides agree with TRBD1. V was pared by 2 bases and J by 2 bases, with 6 bases of the junction left unmatched. The CDR3 covers 16 residues. Germline CDR1 is KGHSH and CDR2 is LQKENI. CDR3 nucleotide sequence: TGTGCCAGCTCACCAGGGTTAGGGACAGCCTACAATGAGCAGTTCTTC. Its translation is CASSPGLGTAYNEQFF.

V is TRBV28 and J is TRBJ2-2, with D possibly matching TRBD2 (6 bases). Germline CDR1 reads MDHEN; CDR2 reads SYDVKM. V dropped 5 bases and J dropped 5 bases, with 12 bases sitting between them. CDR3 length: 14 residues. This CDR3 reads CASSAGLWTGELFF. The CDR3 nucleotides are TGTGCCAGCAGTGCGGGACTGTGGACCGGGGAGCTGTTTTTT.